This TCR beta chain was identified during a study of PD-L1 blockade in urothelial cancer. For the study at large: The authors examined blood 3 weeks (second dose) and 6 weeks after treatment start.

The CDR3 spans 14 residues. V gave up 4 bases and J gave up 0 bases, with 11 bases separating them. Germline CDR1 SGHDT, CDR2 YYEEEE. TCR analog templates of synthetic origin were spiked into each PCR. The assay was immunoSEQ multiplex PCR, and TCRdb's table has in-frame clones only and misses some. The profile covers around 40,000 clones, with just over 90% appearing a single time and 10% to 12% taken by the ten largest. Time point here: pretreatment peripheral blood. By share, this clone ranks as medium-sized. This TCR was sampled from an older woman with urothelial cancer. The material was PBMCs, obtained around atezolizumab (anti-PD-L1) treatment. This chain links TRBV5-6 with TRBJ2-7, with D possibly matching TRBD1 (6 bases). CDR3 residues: CASSQPRGSYEQYF. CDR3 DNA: TGTGCCAGCAGCCAGCCCAGGGGCTCCTACGAGCAGTACTTC.